The clone carrying this TCR beta chain showed up just a few times. Trimming shortened V by 0 bases and J by 4 bases, and 13 bases separated the two germline ends. This CDR3 comprises 15 residues. Germline lookup yields CDR1 WNHNN and CDR2 SYGVQD (reference sequence). This record comes from a study of identical twins. TCRdb reanalysed the 5' RACE reads using MiXCR and keeps one entry per CDR3 protein. The table records 400,000 to 500,000 distinct CDR3 sequences, roughly an eighth of them present only once. The sample was also reused in another study, on yellow fever vaccine responses in identical twins.

The chain combines TRBV10-1 with TRBJ2-7, with a possible D match to TRBD1 (5 bases). This sequence originates from a woman aged 18-30 years in good health. What was sequenced was CD4+ T cells sorted from blood. This CDR3 reads CASSESSAGKYEQYF. The CDR3 bases are TGCGCCAGCAGTGAGTCGTCGGCAGGGAAATACGAGCAGTACTTC.